The 32 T cell receptor beta chains reported below all come from one sample, sequenced in a study of beta chain features in type 1 diabetes. Investigators reverse transcribed all isolated RNA, so they sequenced expressed TCRB transcripts. Method: immunoSEQ multiplex PCR; TCRdb's copy keeps in-frame clones and lacks some. Among hundreds of thousands of clones, roughly 17% were seen once, and the ten largest hold roughly 0.025%. Sequenced: naive CD4+ T cells from blood. These receptor sequences come from a woman aged 18-30 years in good health.

This clone has more than one count but fewer than ten. This sequence joins TRBV7-9 and TRBJ2-1; D is undetermined. Trimming removed 6 bases from V and 7 bases from J, with 13 bases in between. There are 13 residues in the CDR3. Germline lookup yields CDR1 SEHNR and CDR2 FQNEAQ (reference sequence). The DNA for the CDR3 is TGTGCCAGCAGTGAAAGCGTACTGAATGAGCAGTTCTTC. Its protein is CASSESVLNEQFF. Full variable domain (remainder filled in from reference TRBV7-9 and TRBJ2-1): DTGVSQNPRHKITKRGQNVTFRCDPISEHNRLYWYRQTLGQGPEFLTYFQNEAQLEKSRLLSDRFSAERPKGSFSTLEIQRTEQGDSAMYLCASSESVLNEQFFGPGTRLTVL.

In this sample, this clone turned up a few times. CDR3 amino acids: CASRQSGSSYEQYF. The CDR3 coding sequence is TGTGCCAGCAGACAAAGCGGGAGCTCCTACGAGCAGTACTTC. The chain recombines TRBV7-9 with TRBJ2-7; TRBD2 aligns across 8 bases. Germline V gene sequence: CDR1 SEHNR, CDR2 FQNEAQ (reference sequence). This CDR3 has 14 residues. The V gene end was trimmed by 6 bases and the J gene end by 0 bases; junction bases not matched to a gene: 4. Full variable domain (outside the CDR3, taken from reference TRBV7-9 and TRBJ2-7): DTGVSQNPRHKITKRGQNVTFRCDPISEHNRLYWYRQTLGQGPEFLTYFQNEAQLEKSRLLSDRFSAERPKGSFSTLEIQRTEQGDSAMYLCASRQSGSSYEQYFGPGTRLTVT.

V and J are TRBV5-1 and TRBJ2-2; D perhaps matches TRBD2 (6 bases). V dropped 2 bases and J dropped 9 bases, with 17 bases sitting between them. The CDR3 is made up of 15 amino acids. Germline values: CDR1 SGHRS, CDR2 YFSETQ. CDR3 DNA: TGCGCCAGCAGCTTAATGCCCGGGACTGATAGGGAGCTGTTTTTT. This codes for CASSLMPGTDRELFF.

V and J are TRBV2 and TRBJ2-1; a weak D match, TRBD2 (6 bases). The V end was cut by 6 bases, the J end by 7 bases, with 19 bases between. The CDR3 is 15 amino acids. Germline lookup yields CDR1 SNHLY and CDR2 FYNNEI. The CDR3 nucleotides read TGTGCCAGCAGGCCTAGCGTTTCAATATCGAATGAGCAGTTCTTC. Protein sequence: CASRPSVSISNEQFF.

The rearrangement joins TRBV28 to TRBJ1-1; 12 bases line up with TRBD1. This CDR3 has 18 residues. J gave up 5 bases and V 4 bases, and 14 bases lay outside the gene matches. In germline, CDR1 is MDHEN, CDR2 SYDVKM. The DNA for the CDR3 is TGTGCCAGCAGTTCACTTCCGGGACAGGGGGCAAGAAAGACTGAAGCTTTCTTT. It yields the protein CASSSLPGQGARKTEAFF.

Only a few counts were recorded for this clone. This rearrangement joins TRBV2 to TRBJ2-1, with TRBD2 identical over 11 bases. This CDR3 is built from 15 residues. The V gene's germline CDR1 is SNHLY and CDR2 FYNNEI. V lost 3 bases, J lost 4 bases, and 2 bases stayed unmatched. The CDR3 loop is CASSETSGTYNEQFF. The CDR3 nucleotides read TGTGCCAGCAGTGAGACTAGCGGGACTTACAATGAGCAGTTCTTC.

The chain couples TRBV4-2 to TRBJ2-2, with 9 bases matching TRBD2. The CDR3 extends over 16 amino acids. The ends lost 7 bases at V and 5 bases at J; junction bases unmatched: 11. Germline loops: CDR1 LGHNA, CDR2 YNFKEQ. The chain's CDR3 is CASKEGLAMNTGELFF. The DNA of the CDR3 is TGTGCCAGCAAGGAGGGACTAGCTATGAATACCGGGGAGCTGTTTTTT.

This chain connects TRBV7-9 to TRBJ2-7, with a tentative D call TRBD2 (5 bases). CDR3 size: 16 residues. Deletions cut 1 base from V and 2 bases from J, with 15 bases between. Germline V gene sequence: CDR1 SEHNR, CDR2 FQNEAQ (reference sequence). The CDR3 is CASSLGGRAGAYEQYF. CDR3 coding DNA: TGTGCCAGCAGCTTAGGTGGCCGGGCCGGGGCCTACGAGCAGTACTTC.

This clone was seen a handful of times. J is TRBJ1-1 and V is TRBV9; D remains unclear. This CDR3 has 13 amino acids. Germline V lookup: CDR1 SGDLS, CDR2 YYNGEE. Trimming stripped 3 bases from V and 0 bases from J, with 6 bases between. CDR3 in DNA: TGTGCCAGCAGCGCTCAGTTGAACACTGAAGCTTTCTTT. Protein: CASSAQLNTEAFF.

V gene TRBV7-2 combines with J gene TRBJ2-1; the D gene could be TRBD1 or TRBD2 (6 bases each). V lost 3 bases, J lost 2 bases, and 11 bases lay in between. CDR1 SGHTA and CDR2 FQGNSA come from the germline V gene. There are 15 residues in the CDR3. The CDR3 nucleotides are TGTGCCAGCAGCTTGAGGGGGGACACCTACAATGAGCAGTTCTTC. Its translation: CASSLRGDTYNEQFF.

The chain employs TRBV19 and TRBJ2-7; D gene unclear. Trimming took 4 bases from V and 1 from J, leaving 8 bases between them. The CDR3 is made up of 13 amino acids. CDR1 is LNHDA, CDR2 SQIVND, per germline (reference sequence). CDR3 nucleotide sequence: TGTGCCAGTAGTACGATCCCATCCTACGAGCAGTACTTC. Residues: CASSTIPSYEQYF.

A few counts support this clone. Within the sample, other DNA sequences also encode this same CDR3. V usage is TRBV7-2 and J usage is TRBJ2-1; 10 bases match TRBD2. Trimming took 5 bases from V and 4 from J; bases not matched to a gene: 5. Germline V gene lookup returns CDR1 SGHTA and CDR2 FQGNSA. CDR3 length: 15 amino acids. CDR3: CASSRTSGSYNEQFF. The DNA of the CDR3 is TGTGCCAGCAGCAGGACTAGCGGATCATACAATGAGCAGTTCTTC.

This clone was seen more than once but under ten times. V and J are TRBV10-3 and TRBJ2-1, with 13 bases lining up with TRBD2. The CDR3 is 16 amino acids. Looked up from germline, CDR1 is ENHRY and CDR2 is SYGVKD. V was pared by 5 bases and J by 5 bases, with 6 bases of the junction left unmatched. DNA for the CDR3: TGTGCCATCAGTCCTCAGACTAGCGGGAGGAACAATGAGCAGTTCTTC. It encodes CAISPQTSGRNNEQFF.

Only a few counts were recorded for this clone. CDR3 residues: CASSVEDWGSGNTIYF. Here the CDR3 DNA reads TGTGCCAGCAGCGTAGAGGATTGGGGATCGGGAAACACCATATATTTT. This chain uses TRBV9 with TRBJ1-3; D gene uncertain. This CDR3 comprises 16 residues. Germline V gene lookup returns CDR1 SGDLS and CDR2 YYNGEE. V lost 0 bases and J 4 bases, leaving 14 bases between the germline ends.

The V and J genes are TRBV21-1 and TRBJ2-3; the table calls TRBD2, which could not be checked here. TRBV21-1 is assigned pseudogene status. The CDR3 is 13 residues long. CDR3 DNA: TGTGCGCCGTGGCGGGCCAGCACAGATACGCAGTATTTT. This translates into CAPWRASTDTQYF.

This clone showed up just a few times. V is TRBV7-2 and J is TRBJ2-5; 7 bases align to TRBD1. The CDR3 is made up of 17 amino acids. V shed 2 bases, J shed 5 bases, and the junction held 14 bases outside the gene matches. Germline V lookup: CDR1 SGHTA, CDR2 FQGNSA. The CDR3 coding sequence is TGTGCCAGCAGCTTATTGAGGGGGCAAGGAATTGTGGAGACCCAGTACTTC. It translates to CASSLLRGQGIVETQYF.

The gene calls are TRBV19 and TRBJ2-2; TRBD1 matches 7 bases. With V trimmed by 6 bases and J by 4 bases, 8 bases remained unmatched. The CDR3 is 15 amino acids. Looked up from germline, CDR1 is LNHDA and CDR2 is SQIVND (reference sequence). In nucleotides, the CDR3 is TGTGCCAGTAGCCCCGACAGGGCGGCCACCGGGGAGCTGTTTTTT. Its protein product is CASSPDRAATGELFF.

The chain recombines TRBV27 with TRBJ2-7; D is ambiguous. This CDR3 spans 13 amino acids. V lost 3 bases and J 6 bases, leaving 12 bases between the germline ends. CDR1 is MNHEY and CDR2 is SMNVEV in the germline V gene (reference sequence). The CDR3 DNA reads TGTGCCAGCAGTTTCAATATAAGGCGCGAGCAGTACTTC. Its translation is CASSFNIRREQYF.

This clone was seen more than once but under ten times. The rearrangement uses TRBV21-1 and TRBJ2-6; TRBD1 is the table's D call and was not checked against the DNA. TRBV21-1 is labeled a pseudogene. The CDR3 has 19 residues. This CDR3 is CASSALQGHPSPGANVLTF. CDR3 in DNA: TGTGCCAGCAGCGCCTTACAGGGGCATCCAAGCCCTGGGGCCAACGTCCTGACTTTC.

This chain uses TRBV28 with TRBJ2-7; 7 nucleotides match TRBD1. Germline V lookup: CDR1 MDHEN, CDR2 SYDVKM. With 7 bases clipped from V and 3 bases from J, the junction kept 6 bases outside the gene matches. There are 13 residues in the CDR3. Here the CDR3 reads CASNPGQNYEQYF. The CDR3 coding sequence is TGTGCCAGCAATCCGGGACAGAACTACGAGCAGTACTTC.

This clone has only a few counts. The chain joins TRBV29-1 to TRBJ1-1; the match to TRBD1 covers 7 bases. Germline CDR1 SQVTM, CDR2 ANQGSEA. V trimming: 7 bases; J trimming: 11 bases; junction bases outside the gene matches: 16. The CDR3 spans 13 residues. DNA for the CDR3: TGCAGCGCCGGAGAGGTCAACCGGGACAGCGCTTTCTTT. Protein product: CSAGEVNRDSAFF.

This clone was observed a few times. The rearrangement joins TRBV19 to TRBJ2-5; 7 bases fit TRBD2. The V and J ends lost 3 bases and 2 bases, in that order; junction bases with no gene match: 3. The germline V gene has CDR1 LNHDA and CDR2 SQIVND (reference sequence). The CDR3 has 14 residues. CDR3 DNA: TGTGCCAGTAGTATGTTGGGACTACAAGAGACCCAGTACTTC. Translation gives CASSMLGLQETQYF.

In the case of this clone: The sample holds other DNA sequences that translate to the same CDR3. V is TRBV7-3 and J is TRBJ2-3; D is undetermined. Trimming took off 5 bases at V and 3 bases at J, with 9 bases between the two ends. The germline V gene has CDR1 SGHTA and CDR2 FQGTGA. The CDR3 length is 13 residues. This chain's CDR3 is CASSLERTDTQYF. The CDR3 bases are TGTGCCAGCAGCCTAGAGAGGACAGATACGCAGTATTTT.

The V call is TRBV7-9, the J call TRBJ1-4; a weak D match, TRBD1 (5 bases). Trimming shortened V by 8 bases and J by 0 bases, and 13 bases separated the two germline ends. Germline lookup yields CDR1 SEHNR and CDR2 FQNEAQ (reference sequence). This CDR3 contains 15 residues. CDR3: CASSGTGATNEKLFF. CDR3 bases: TGTGCCAGCTCCGGGACGGGTGCAACTAATGAAAAACTGTTTTTT.

This CDR3 is CASSQGTGGDEQYF. The CDR3 DNA reads TGTGCCAGCAGCCAAGGTACAGGGGGGGACGAGCAGTACTTC. The gene calls are TRBV4-2 and TRBJ2-7; D perhaps matches TRBD1 (8 bases). The germline V gene encodes CDR1 LGHNA and CDR2 YNFKEQ. The CDR3 loop spans 14 amino acids. The germline V and J ends were trimmed by 1 base and 5 bases, with 12 bases remaining between them.

This clone was picked up a small number of times. The rearrangement uses TRBV7-3 and TRBJ2-7, with D possibly TRBD2 on 7 matching bases. The CDR3 spans 17 residues. Germline CDR1 SGHTA, CDR2 FQGTGA. Trimming took 8 bases from V and 0 from J, leaving 23 bases between them. The CDR3 here is CASLGAGVPQSSYEQYF. CDR3 DNA: TGTGCCAGCCTGGGGGCGGGAGTGCCTCAGAGCTCCTACGAGCAGTACTTC.

In its sample, this clone was seen a few times. The J gene is TRBJ2-1, the V gene TRBV11-1, with TRBD2 as a possible D gene (6 bases). Germline V gives CDR1 SGHAT, CDR2 FQDESV (reference sequence). The CDR3 is made up of 15 amino acids. Trimming cost V 5 bases and J 5 bases, with 16 bases left between them. The CDR3 region has the DNA TGTGCCAGCAGCCACGGGACTCCGAGGGACAATGAGCAGTTCTTC. Its translation: CASSHGTPRDNEQFF.

This clone was seen a few times. The J gene is TRBJ2-5, the V gene TRBV27; TRBD1 might be the D (6 bases). This CDR3 region has 14 residues. V shed 0 bases and J shed 6 bases, with 11 bases lying between them. Germline values: CDR1 MNHEY, CDR2 SMNVEV (reference sequence). The CDR3 DNA sequence: TGTGCCAGCAGTTTATCCCAGGGGCCGAAGACCCAGTACTTC. It is translated as CASSLSQGPKTQYF.

V gene TRBV20-1 combines with J gene TRBJ2-5; D is ambiguous. Gene TRBJ2-7 matches the end of the DNA better, so the J call may be wrong. Germline CDR1 DFQATT, CDR2 SNEGSKA (reference sequence). This CDR3 is built from 11 residues. This chain's CDR3 is CSARYGYEQYF. CDR3 DNA sequence: TGCAGTGCTAGATACGGCTACGAGCAGTACTTC.

This clone has only a few counts. The chain carries TRBV19 and TRBJ1-5, with D perhaps matching TRBD1 (5 bases). Germline-derived CDR1 and CDR2 are LNHDA and SQIVND (reference sequence). Trimming took off 5 bases at V and 4 bases at J, with 21 bases between the two ends. This CDR3 has 17 amino acids. CDR3 sequence: CASSPGPGGGLNQPQHF. The CDR3 bases are TGTGCCAGTAGTCCGGGCCCGGGCGGGGGTTTAAATCAGCCCCAGCATTTT.

The chain combines TRBV5-1 with TRBJ1-1, with 9 positions matching TRBD1. The CDR3 runs 16 residues. Germline-derived CDR1 and CDR2 are SGHRS and YFSETQ. Losses at the gene ends were 0 bases for V and 1 base for J; bases not matched to a gene: 4. CDR3 amino acids: CASSLVGTGWNTEAFF. CDR3 in DNA: TGCGCCAGCAGCTTGGTCGGGACAGGGTGGAACACTGAAGCTTTCTTT.

In this sample, this clone turned up a few times. V is TRBV18 and J is TRBJ2-2; D is unclear. Trimming took 3 bases from V and 7 from J, leaving 6 bases between them. The germline V gene has CDR1 KGHSH and CDR2 LQKENI. This CDR3 has 12 amino acids. In DNA form, the CDR3 reads TGTGCCAGCTCACCTCGTCACGGGGAGCTGTTTTTT. Amino acid sequence: CASSPRHGELFF.